These 6 T cell receptor beta chains came from one sample sequenced in a study of human T cells and chemical hapten exposure. TCRdb reprocessed the RACE reads via MiXCR and lists one record per CDR3 protein. This sample has roughly 90,000 distinct CDR3 sequences; approximately 9.9% occur once, and the top ten carry around 4%. The time point: pre-sensitization, week 0. Treatment here: therapeutic diphenylcyclopropenone sensitization with weekly scalp DPC. Sequencing used whole blood, obtained in connection with sensitization to the hapten diphenylcyclopropenone (DPC). Receptors were obtained from a woman aged 40 to 50 with alopecia areata. Some clones in this sample may be carry-over from other donors' samples.

This clonotype occurred a few times. The chain has TRBV12-3 or TRBV12-4 and TRBJ1-1; 8 nucleotides align to TRBD1. The CDR3 contains 15 residues. Germline trimming cut 5 bases from V and 4 bases from J; bases unmatched to any gene: 9. The CDR3 protein is CASSGRTGSLTEAFF. Written as DNA, the CDR3 is TGTGCCAGCAGTGGAAGGACAGGGTCCCTCACTGAAGCTTTCTTT.

This clonotype was detected only a few times. The V and J genes are TRBV7-2 and TRBJ2-5; D is ambiguous. Germline lookup yields CDR1 SGHTA and CDR2 FQGNSA. V was trimmed by 4 bases and J by 6 bases, leaving 9 bases between them. The CDR3 length is 12 residues. DNA for the CDR3: TGTGCCAGCAGCTCAAGGGCGCAGACCCAGTACTTC. The encoded protein is CASSSRAQTQYF.

This clonotype was detected only a few times. This chain connects TRBV27 to TRBJ1-1, with D possibly TRBD1 on 5 matching bases. Germline values: CDR1 MNHEY, CDR2 SMNVEV (reference sequence). CDR3 length equals 15 residues. The ends were cut back, 5 bases at V and 6 bases at J, with 19 bases in the middle. The CDR3 is CASSILGQGRAEAFF. CDR3 sequence (DNA): TGTGCCAGCAGTATCCTGGGGCAGGGAAGAGCTGAAGCTTTCTTT.

This clonotype was counted between two and nine times. CDR3 nucleotide sequence: TGTGCCAGCAGCCCTGGACTAGCGGGAATAGATACGCAGTATTTT. Protein product: CASSPGLAGIDTQYF. The chain links TRBV7-2 to TRBJ2-3; 12 positions agree with TRBD2. Trimming at V came to 5 bases and at J to 5 bases, leaving 5 bases not matched to a gene. CDR1 is SGHTA, CDR2 FQGNSA, per germline. The CDR3 runs 15 residues. Supplemented by reference TRBV7-2 and TRBJ2-3, the full variable domain reads GAGVSQSPSNKVTEKGKDVELRCDPISGHTALYWYRQSLGQGLEFLIYFQGNSAPDKSGLPSDRFSAERTGGSVSTLTIQRTQQEDSAVYLCASSPGLAGIDTQYFGPGTRLTVL.

The rearrangement uses TRBV6-2 or TRBV6-3 and TRBJ1-1; possibly TRBD1 for D (6 bases). Trimming took 4 bases from V and 2 from J, leaving 14 bases between them. The CDR3 runs 15 residues. Germline V gives CDR1 MNHEY, CDR2 SVGEGT. The CDR3 DNA follows: TGTGCCAGCAGTTCAGGGGCCCGCCGAAACACTGAAGCTTTCTTT. Amino acid sequence: CASSSGARRNTEAFF.

This clonotype was detected ten times or more. The J gene is TRBJ1-1, the V gene TRBV18; the D is unclear. Per germline, CDR1 KGHSH and CDR2 LQKENI. V was cut by 3 bases and J by 3 bases, with 11 bases left in between. The CDR3 has 14 amino acids. The CDR3 region has the DNA TGTGCCAGCTCACCTGGTTCGAGGGACACTGAAGCTTTCTTT. Its translation: CASSPGSRDTEAFF. Full variable domain (missing parts from reference TRBV18 and TRBJ1-1): NAGVMQNPRHLVRRRGQEARLRCSPMKGHSHVYWYRQLPEEGLKFMVYLQKENIIDESGMPKERFSAEFPKEGPSILRIQQVVRGDSAAYFCASSPGSRDTEAFFGQGTRLTVV.